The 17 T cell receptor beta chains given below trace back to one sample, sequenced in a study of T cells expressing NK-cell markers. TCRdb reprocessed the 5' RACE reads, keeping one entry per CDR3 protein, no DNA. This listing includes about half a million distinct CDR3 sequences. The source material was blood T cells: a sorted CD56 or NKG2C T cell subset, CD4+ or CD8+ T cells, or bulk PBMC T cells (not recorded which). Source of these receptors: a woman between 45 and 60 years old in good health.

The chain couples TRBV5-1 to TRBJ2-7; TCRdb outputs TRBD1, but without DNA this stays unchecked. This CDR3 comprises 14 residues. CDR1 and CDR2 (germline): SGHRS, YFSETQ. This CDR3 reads CASSYSGQGYEQYF.

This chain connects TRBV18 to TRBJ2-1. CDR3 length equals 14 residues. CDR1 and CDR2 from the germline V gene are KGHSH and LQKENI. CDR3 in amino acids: CASSPKVPYNEQFF.

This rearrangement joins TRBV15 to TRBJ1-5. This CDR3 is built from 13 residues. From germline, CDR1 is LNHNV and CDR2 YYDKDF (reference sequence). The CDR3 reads CATSRSSNQPQHF.

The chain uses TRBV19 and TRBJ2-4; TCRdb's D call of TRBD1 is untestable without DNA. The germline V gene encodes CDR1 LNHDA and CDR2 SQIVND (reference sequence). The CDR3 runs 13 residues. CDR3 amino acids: CASGEQGLDIQYF.

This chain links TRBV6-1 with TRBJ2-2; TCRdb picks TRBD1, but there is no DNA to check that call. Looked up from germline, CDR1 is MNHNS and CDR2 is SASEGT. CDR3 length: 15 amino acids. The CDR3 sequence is CASSEIRGYTGELFF.

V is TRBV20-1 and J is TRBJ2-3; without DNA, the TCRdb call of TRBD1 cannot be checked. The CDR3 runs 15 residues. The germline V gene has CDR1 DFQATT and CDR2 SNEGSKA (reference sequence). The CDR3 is CSAPRAGLRTDTQYF.

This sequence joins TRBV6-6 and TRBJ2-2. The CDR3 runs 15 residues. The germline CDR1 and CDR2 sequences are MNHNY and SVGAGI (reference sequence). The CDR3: CASRFGRASGGELFF.

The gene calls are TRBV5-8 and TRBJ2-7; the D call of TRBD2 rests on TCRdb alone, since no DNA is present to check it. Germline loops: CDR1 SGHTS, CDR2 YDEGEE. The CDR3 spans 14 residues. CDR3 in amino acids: CASSLIAGDHEQYF.

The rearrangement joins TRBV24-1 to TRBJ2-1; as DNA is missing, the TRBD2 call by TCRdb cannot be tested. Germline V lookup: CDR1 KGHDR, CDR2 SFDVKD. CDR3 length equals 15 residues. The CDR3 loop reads CATSALGLADNEQFF.

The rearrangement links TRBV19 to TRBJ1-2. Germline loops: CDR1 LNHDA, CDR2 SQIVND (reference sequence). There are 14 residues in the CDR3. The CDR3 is CASSTKTDNYGYTF.

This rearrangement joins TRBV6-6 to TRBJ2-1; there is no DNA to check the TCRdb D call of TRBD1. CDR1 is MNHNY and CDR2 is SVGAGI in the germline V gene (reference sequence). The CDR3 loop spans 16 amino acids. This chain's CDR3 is CASKGTGGSSWNEQFF.

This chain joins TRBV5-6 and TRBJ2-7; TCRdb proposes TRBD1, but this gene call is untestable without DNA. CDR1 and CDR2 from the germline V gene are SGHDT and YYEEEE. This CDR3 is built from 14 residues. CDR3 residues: CASSLVPGIYEQYF.

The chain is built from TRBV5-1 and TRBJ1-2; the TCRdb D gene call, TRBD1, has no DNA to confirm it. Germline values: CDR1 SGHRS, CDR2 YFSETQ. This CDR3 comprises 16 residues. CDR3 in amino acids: CASSLGTGVLRYGYTF.

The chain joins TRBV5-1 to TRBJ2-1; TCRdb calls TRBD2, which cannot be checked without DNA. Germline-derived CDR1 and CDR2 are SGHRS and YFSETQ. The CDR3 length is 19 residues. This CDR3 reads CASSLEGFSGGAFRDEQFF.

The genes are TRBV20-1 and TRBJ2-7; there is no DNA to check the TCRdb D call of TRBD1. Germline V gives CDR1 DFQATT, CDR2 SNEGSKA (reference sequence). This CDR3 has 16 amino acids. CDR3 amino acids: CSANPSLAGAIHEQYF.

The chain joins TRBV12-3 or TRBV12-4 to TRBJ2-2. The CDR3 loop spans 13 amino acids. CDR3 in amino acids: CASSLKRHGELFF.

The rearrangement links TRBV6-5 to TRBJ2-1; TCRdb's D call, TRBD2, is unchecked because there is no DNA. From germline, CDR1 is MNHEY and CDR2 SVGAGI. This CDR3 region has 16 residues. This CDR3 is CASSSRSGRAGNEQFF.